These 25 T cell receptor beta chains were all obtained from the same sample, sequenced in a study of blood T cell repertoires in COVID-19. TCRdb keeps only in-frame clones here, not all; method: immunoSEQ multiplex PCR. Among about 300,000 clones, 89% were seen once, and the ten largest hold 1.5% to 2%. Sequences were obtained from peripheral blood. The receptors come from a woman aged 25 to 39 with COVID-19, enrolled during active disease.

The V and J genes are TRBV20-1 and TRBJ2-7; 7 bases agree with TRBD1. J was trimmed by 6 bases and V by 3 bases; bases with no gene match: 11. This CDR3 has 14 residues. Germline loops: CDR1 DFQATT, CDR2 SNEGSKA (reference sequence). The DNA for the CDR3 is TGCAGTGCTAGTTTCGGGACAGCCCGGGGCGAGCAGTACTTC. The encoded protein is CSASFGTARGEQYF.

The chain couples TRBV18 to TRBJ1-5; a weak D match, TRBD1 (5 bases). Trimming took off 5 bases at V and 3 bases at J, with 8 bases between the two ends. This CDR3 comprises 13 residues. The germline CDR1 and CDR2 sequences are KGHSH and LQKENI. The chain's CDR3 is CASSTTDNQPQHF. CDR3 in DNA: TGTGCCAGCTCAACGACAGACAATCAGCCCCAGCATTTT.

This clone showed up just once. The V gene is TRBV10-3, the J gene TRBJ1-2; 8 bases align to TRBD1. Losses at the gene ends were 7 bases for V and 1 base for J; bases not matched to a gene: 5. The V gene's germline CDR1 is ENHRY and CDR2 SYGVKD. The CDR3 length is 14 residues. This CDR3 is CAIKGTGLNYGYTF. CDR3 nucleotide sequence: TGTGCCATCAAGGGGACAGGACTTAACTATGGCTACACCTTC.

The J gene is TRBJ1-2, the V gene TRBV3-1 (or the pseudogene TRBV3-2); 8 bases are shared with TRBD1. The length of the CDR3 is 15 residues. From germline, CDR1 is LGHDT and CDR2 YNNKEL (reference sequence). Germline trimming cut 5 bases from V and 4 bases from J; bases unmatched to any gene: 9. The CDR3 DNA is TGTGCCAGCAGCAAGACAGGGGTCCCCCTCTATGGCTACACCTTC. This translates into CASSKTGVPLYGYTF.

The chain employs TRBV3-1 (or the pseudogene TRBV3-2) and TRBJ1-1; 10 nucleotides align to TRBD1. The trim removed 3 bases at V and 8 bases at J, leaving 6 bases unmatched. The CDR3 length is 14 residues. The germline V gene encodes CDR1 LGHDT and CDR2 YNNKEL (reference sequence). In DNA, the CDR3 is TGTGCCAGCAGCCAGGGACAGGGGAACGGGGAAGCTTTCTTT. This codes for CASSQGQGNGEAFF.

This chain links TRBV20-1 with TRBJ1-1; D uncertain. In germline, CDR1 is DFQATT, CDR2 SNEGSKA (reference sequence). Trimming left V 6 bases short and J 1 base short, with 6 bases between. There are 11 residues in the CDR3. CDR3 DNA: TGCAGTGCCGGCGGGAACACTGAAGCTTTCTTT. Translating gives CSAGGNTEAFF.

V is TRBV2 and J is TRBJ2-1, with D perhaps matching TRBD1 (6 bases). Between the trimmed V and J ends, which lost 5 bases and 15 bases, there was a span of 17 bases. The CDR3 sequence is 12 residues long. Germline V gene sequence: CDR1 SNHLY, CDR2 FYNNEI. DNA of the CDR3: TGTGCCAGCAGTACTCAGGGGACAACACGGTTCTTC. Translation: CASSTQGTTRFF.

V is TRBV3-1 (or the pseudogene TRBV3-2) and J is TRBJ1-1, with D tentatively TRBD1 (6 bases). The CDR3 consists of 13 residues. With 4 bases removed from V and 1 base from J, the gap between germline ends came to 7 bases. The V gene's germline CDR1 is LGHDT and CDR2 YNNKEL (reference sequence). The CDR3 reads CASSPQGNTEAFF. Written as DNA, the CDR3 is TGTGCCAGCAGCCCACAGGGGAACACTGAAGCTTTCTTT.

This clone has more than one count but fewer than ten. The rearrangement uses TRBV5-5 and TRBJ1-1, with D tentatively TRBD1 (5 bases). The CDR3 runs 15 residues. Per germline, CDR1 SGHKS and CDR2 YYEKEE (reference sequence). Trimming shortened V by 4 bases and J by 1 base, and 14 bases separated the two germline ends. The CDR3 loop reads CASSNLTRENTEAFF. CDR3 in DNA: TGTGCCAGCAGCAACCTCACCAGGGAGAACACTGAAGCTTTCTTT. Full variable domain (outside the CDR3, taken from reference TRBV5-5 and TRBJ1-1): DAGVTQSPTHLIKTRGQQVTLRCSPISGHKSVSWYQQVLGQGPQFIFQYYEKEERGRGNFPDRFSARQFPNYSSELNVNALLLGDSALYLCASSNLTRENTEAFFGQGTRLTVV.

The rearrangement joins TRBV6-2 or TRBV6-3 to TRBJ1-1, with 9 bases aligning to TRBD1. Germline CDR1 reads MNHEY; CDR2 reads SVGEGT. This CDR3 has 15 residues. Germline trimming cut 2 bases from V and 4 bases from J; bases unmatched to any gene: 5. The CDR3 DNA sequence: TGTGCCAGCAGTTACCCGCGGACAGGGGTCACTGAAGCTTTCTTT. Translated: CASSYPRTGVTEAFF.

The V gene is TRBV5-1, the J gene TRBJ1-1; D is perhaps TRBD1 (6 bases). The CDR3 spans 14 residues. Germline V gives CDR1 SGHRS, CDR2 YFSETQ. V was trimmed by 2 bases and J by 4 bases, leaving 12 bases between them. CDR3 protein: CASSLTGLGTEAFF. Here the CDR3 DNA reads TGCGCCAGCAGCTTAACAGGGTTGGGCACTGAAGCTTTCTTT. Full variable domain (missing parts from reference TRBV5-1 and TRBJ1-1): KAGVTQTPRYLIKTRGQQVTLSCSPISGHRSVSWYQQTPGQGLQFLFEYFSETQRNKGNFPGRFSGRQFSNSRSEMNVSTLELGDSALYLCASSLTGLGTEAFFGQGTRLTVV.

The V call is TRBV7-9, the J call TRBJ2-1; 8 nucleotides match TRBD1. The CDR3 totals 15 residues. CDR1 is SEHNR, CDR2 FQNEAQ, per germline (reference sequence). Trimming took 5 bases from V and 5 from J; bases not matched to a gene: 8. The CDR3 loop reads CASSQTGTGHNEQFF. The CDR3 region has the DNA TGTGCCAGCAGCCAAACCGGGACAGGCCACAATGAGCAGTTCTTC.

This rearrangement joins TRBV11-2 to TRBJ1-1; 7 bases map to TRBD1. With 7 bases clipped from V and 8 bases from J, the junction kept 4 bases outside the gene matches. This CDR3 has 11 amino acids. CDR1 and CDR2 from the germline V gene are SGHAT and FQNNGV. CDR3 protein: CASTRTGEAFF. The CDR3 nucleotides read TGTGCCAGCACCCGGACAGGCGAAGCTTTCTTT.

This chain links TRBV9 with TRBJ2-7; TRBD1 matches 10 bases. Per germline, CDR1 SGDLS and CDR2 YYNGEE. J lost 3 bases, V lost 4 bases, and 7 bases had no gene match. This CDR3 contains 15 residues. This CDR3 reads CASSTLDRGSYEQYV. Written as DNA, the CDR3 is TGTGCCAGCAGCACCCTGGACAGGGGGAGCTACGAGCAGTACGTC.

In DNA, the CDR3 is TGTGCCAGCAGTATAGGGACAGGGGTCGAGGAAAAACTGTTTTTT. Its protein is CASSIGTGVEEKLFF. The chain has TRBV28 and TRBJ1-4; 10 nucleotides line up with TRBD1. Germline loops: CDR1 MDHEN, CDR2 SYDVKM. The CDR3 has 15 residues. Trimming removed 5 bases from V and 8 bases from J; junction bases left unmatched: 8.

The count of this clone is one. This chain links TRBV10-3 with TRBJ1-3; D is undetermined. The ends were cut back, 7 bases at V and 0 bases at J, with 10 bases in the middle. The CDR3 is made up of 14 amino acids. Germline CDR1 is ENHRY and CDR2 is SYGVKD. CDR3 nucleotides: TGTGCCATCAAGGAGTCCAGCTCTGGAAACACCATATATTTT. It encodes CAIKESSSGNTIYF.

The chain links TRBV7-9 to TRBJ1-2, with TRBD1 identical over 7 bases. Unmatched junction bases numbered 10, after V lost 5 bases and J lost 4 bases. This CDR3 is 15 amino acids long. Germline V gives CDR1 SEHNR, CDR2 FQNEAQ (reference sequence). The CDR3 bases are TGTGCCAGCAGCGGCAACAGGGGAGATGGCTATGGCTACACCTTC. This codes for CASSGNRGDGYGYTF.

The chain combines TRBV2 with TRBJ2-2; D unresolved. Germline CDR1 reads SNHLY; CDR2 reads FYNNEI. This CDR3 is built from 15 residues. With 0 bases removed from V and 2 bases from J, the gap between germline ends came to 7 bases. The CDR3 sequence is CASSEAGLNTGELFF. For the CDR3, the DNA is TGTGCCAGCAGTGAAGCCGGGTTAAACACCGGGGAGCTGTTTTTT.

The genes are TRBV9 and TRBJ1-5; the D is unclear. Germline values: CDR1 SGDLS, CDR2 YYNGEE. This CDR3 contains 15 residues. V lost 0 bases, J lost 1 base, and 8 bases lay in between. The CDR3: CASSVGLTSNQPQHF. The CDR3, as DNA: TGTGCCAGCAGCGTAGGACTCACGAGCAATCAGCCCCAGCATTTT.

Many counts were recorded for this clone. This chain uses TRBV3-1 (or the pseudogene TRBV3-2) with TRBJ1-4; possibly TRBD1 for D (6 bases). Trimming took off 1 base at V and 8 bases at J, with 11 bases between the two ends. Germline lookup yields CDR1 LGHDT and CDR2 YNNKEL (reference sequence). The CDR3 is made up of 14 amino acids. CDR3 bases: TGTGCCAGCAGCCAAGCCGGGGGGCACGAAAAACTGTTTTTT. Translating gives CASSQAGGHEKLFF.

CDR3 nucleotide sequence: TGTGCCAGCAGCTTGACAGGGGCTAATGAAAAACTGTTTTTT. This sequence encodes CASSLTGANEKLFF. The chain joins TRBV13 to TRBJ1-4, with 8 bases fitting TRBD1. Trimming removed 3 bases from V and 3 bases from J; junction bases left unmatched: 0. The CDR3 runs 14 residues. In germline, CDR1 is PRHDT, CDR2 FYEKMQ (reference sequence). Variable domain in full (rest from reference TRBV13 and TRBJ1-4): AAGVIQSPRHLIKEKRETATLKCYPIPRHDTVYWYQQGPGQDPQFLISFYEKMQSDKGSIPDRFSAQQFSDYHSELNMSSLELGDSALYFCASSLTGANEKLFFGSGTQLSVL.

The V gene is TRBV2, the J gene TRBJ1-1; TRBD1 aligns across 8 bases. Trimming removed 6 bases from V and 10 bases from J; junction bases left unmatched: 13. Germline lookup yields CDR1 SNHLY and CDR2 FYNNEI. This CDR3 is built from 14 residues. CDR3 region: CASRDRGQSVGAFF. For the CDR3, the DNA is TGTGCCAGCAGAGACAGGGGCCAGTCGGTGGGAGCTTTCTTT. The full variable domain, completed using reference TRBV2 and TRBJ1-1, is EPEVTQTPSHQVTQMGQEVILRCVPISNHLYFYWYRQILGQKVEFLVSFYNNEISEKSEIFDDQFSVERPDGSNFTLKIRSTKLEDSAMYFCASRDRGQSVGAFFGQGTRLTVV.

This chain links TRBV10-3 with TRBJ2-3, with 7 positions matching TRBD2. Germline V CDR1 and CDR2: ENHRY, SYGVKD. The ends lost 3 bases at V and 3 bases at J; junction bases unmatched: 12. This CDR3 region has 17 residues. CDR3 in amino acids: CAISDPWRGMKTDTQYF. CDR3 DNA sequence: TGTGCCATCAGTGACCCCTGGCGGGGGATGAAAACAGATACGCAGTATTTT.

This rearrangement joins TRBV18 to TRBJ2-5; D uncertain. Germline-derived CDR1 and CDR2 are KGHSH and LQKENI. CDR3 size: 10 residues. Trimming cost V 9 bases and J 5 bases, with 7 bases left between them. In DNA form, the CDR3 reads TGTGCCAGTCTTGAGGAGACCCAGTACTTC. It yields the protein CASLEETQYF.

Worth noting for this clone: The same CDR3 arises from other DNA sequences in this sample as well. V and J are TRBV2 and TRBJ1-4; D is undetermined. Germline CDR1 reads SNHLY; CDR2 reads FYNNEI. V was clipped by 4 bases and J by 0 bases, with 6 bases between them. This CDR3 spans 14 amino acids. DNA for the CDR3: TGTGCCAGCAGTGCGGGTGCAACTAATGAAAAACTGTTTTTT. Encoded protein: CASSAGATNEKLFF.